One and the same sample provided the 3 T cell receptor beta chains below, sequenced in a study of PD-L1 blockade in urothelial cancer (dated by TCRdb to between 2016 and 2019). The sample's time point label, decoded: peripheral blood 6 weeks after treatment start. The library was obtained by the immunoSEQ multiplex PCR assay. The source is immuneACCESS, and TCRdb retained only in-frame sequences with V and J called. Part of the clones is not carried over; for the studies checked, unresolved V genes explain less than half of this, and the remainder is unexplained. A total of around 80,000 clones appear in this sample, approximately 90% of them only once. 0.85% to 0.9% of the sample belongs to the ten largest clones. The material was PBMCs, obtained around atezolizumab (anti-PD-L1) treatment. The receptor source for this set is a woman aged 80 or over with urothelial cancer.

J is TRBJ2-2 and V is TRBV2; TRBD1 aligns across 10 bases. The germline V gene encodes CDR1 SNHLY and CDR2 FYNNEI. V lost 6 bases, J lost 3 bases, and 13 bases stayed unmatched. This CDR3 region has 18 residues. CDR3 protein: CASSSPRDRGSYTGELFF. DNA for the CDR3: TGTGCCAGCAGCAGTCCCCGGGACAGGGGCAGCTACACCGGGGAGCTGTTTTTT.

The chain combines TRBV11-2 with TRBJ1-5; no definite D call. Looked up from germline, CDR1 is SGHAT and CDR2 is FQNNGV. The length of the CDR3 is 13 residues. Deletions cut 5 bases from V and 1 base from J, with 6 bases between. CDR3 in DNA: TGTGCCAGCAGCCTGTCGAGCAATCAGCCCCAGCATTTT. Protein: CASSLSSNQPQHF. The variable domain in full, completed from reference TRBV11-2 and TRBJ1-5, reads EAGVAQSPRYKIIEKRQSVAFWCNPISGHATLYWYQQILGQGPKLLIQFQNNGVVDDSQLPKDRFSAERLKGVDSTLKIQPAKLEDSAVYLCASSLSSNQPQHFGDGTRLSIL.

The chain combines TRBV19 with TRBJ2-2; 10 nucleotides line up with TRBD2. J gave up 6 bases and V 6 bases, and 7 bases lay outside the gene matches. The CDR3 length is 15 residues. Germline V gene lookup returns CDR1 LNHDA and CDR2 SQIVND (reference sequence). The CDR3 nucleotides read TGTGCCAGTAGCACAGCGGGAGGGCAGGCCGGGGAGCTGTTTTTT. Translated, it gives CASSTAGGQAGELFF.